Given below is one TCR beta chain in context. The antigen is not known. TCRdb keeps only in-frame clones here, not all; method: immunoSEQ multiplex PCR. Of 1,500,000 or so clones listed, approximately 98.5% were seen once; the top ten hold approximately 0.4%. The authors divided CD4+ cells into CD45RA+ naive and CD45RA-negative memory subsets. These data come from a study of shared clonotypes between healthy human individuals. In the study overall: The study used three CD4 naive, three CD4 memory, two CD8 naive and one CD8 memory plate per donor.

Germline CDR1 is SGHRS and CDR2 is YFSETQ. The junction had 10 bases not matched to a gene; V was cut back by 7 bases and J by 4 bases. This CDR3 comprises 15 residues. General observations from the study: There were few donors, and this limited the genetic and exposure-history diversity represented. On the whole, naive subsets had larger estimated richness than memory subsets had.

Sequences were obtained from naive CD4+ T cells sorted from blood. The subset denotes: CD45RA+ positively selected. The receptor was derived from a man aged 30 to 45 in good health. V gene TRBV5-1 combines with J gene TRBJ2-3; TRBD2 aligns across 9 bases. CDR3 amino acids: CASGFLAGWADTQYF. CDR3 bases: TGCGCCAGCGGATTCCTAGCGGGATGGGCAGATACGCAGTATTTT. Full variable domain (rest looked up from reference TRBV5-1 and TRBJ2-3): KAGVTQTPRYLIKTRGQQVTLSCSPISGHRSVSWYQQTPGQGLQFLFEYFSETQRNKGNFPGRFSGRQFSNSRSEMNVSTLELGDSALYLCASGFLAGWADTQYFGPGTRLTVL.